This T cell receptor (beta chain) was documented in a study of cytomegalovirus exposure and HLA in healthy donors (dated by TCRdb to between 2016 and 2019). Notes on the research overall: An earlier analysis of approximately 640 of the donors reported roughly 270 Gb of sequence data and 100 million to 140 million unique TCR beta sequences from roughly 200 million T cells. About 300 gigabases of sequencing data and around 87 million unique TCR sequences were included in an early release covering roughly 700 HLA-typed donors. Of the approximately 370 genotyped donors, 65% to 90% were placed in the genetic ancestry cluster associated with self-reported Caucasian donors. The study aimed to test whether signatures of past pathogen exposure could be identified by cataloging public T cell receptors. The study profiled the T cell repertoires of 500 to 800 subjects by immunosequencing and related them to cytomegalovirus serostatus. Along with the roughly 670-subject first cohort, a separate validation cohort of 120 different subjects was used. The study combined high-throughput TCR immunosequencing, statistical association of individual TCRs with disease status, and machine learning to predict cytomegalovirus infection status. A later analysis re-analyzed previously published TCR beta repertoires from roughly 630 donors and added high-resolution HLA genotyping to study TCR occurrence patterns. Rather than drawing on any new phenotypic data, the later analysis identified candidate immune exposures from TCR beta sequences and the way those sequences occurred across donors. In an earlier analysis of a few hundred of the donors, high-throughput TCR beta sequencing was used to judge whether each TCR beta V gene segment behaved as functional or pseudogenic. Donor age, sex, ethnicity and CMV serostatus were collected together with the repertoire data. Genome-wide SNP genotypes for about 60% of the roughly 670 donors were used in a later genetic analysis, which treated that subset as a discovery cohort. Every discovery cohort repertoire had been produced on one sequencing platform. HLA typing included class I and class II loci at four-digit resolution. Typing coverage varied by locus: about 620-640 donors for A, B, C, DRB1 and DQB1; roughly 560 for DQA1; 606 for DPA1; approximately 470 for DPB1. Roughly 5 DR-DQ haplotypes were handled as single units for association and clustering, since linkage in the cohort was strong. On average, 235,054 unique TCR beta nucleotide sequences were sequenced per donor among 398 genotyped donors of the cohort, with about 19% of those sequences being non-productive.

Study-wide findings and limitations: In a later analysis, several top co-occurrence clusters were reported to appear linked to parvovirus B19, influenza, CMV and Epstein-Barr virus. Because counts were too low, approximately 18 rarely observed V segments, including chromosome 9 orphons, were excluded from the earlier analysis of 587 of the donors. A further reported finding was that TCR beta sequences accurately predicted the HLA-A and HLA-B alleles for most subjects in the first cohort. In a later analysis, 16,951 TCR beta sequences were associated with specific HLA alleles at a false discovery rate of 0.05. The only immune exposure information available for the cohort was CMV serostatus. In both the original and validation cohorts, the classifier was reported to diagnose cytomegalovirus status with high specificity and sensitivity. Linkage disequilibrium might explain the correlated functional status among segregating V segments, but an unknown experimental factor could not be excluded. An association between a missense DCLRE1C variant and V-gene and J-gene trimming of TCR beta chains was found in a later genetic analysis and replicated in an independent cohort. Only TCR beta chains were sequenced in this cohort, and the absence of alpha or paired-chain data limited detectable features. Strong co-occurrence of HLA alleles, especially DR and DQ, made assigning TCR associations to individual alleles difficult. A cluster of highly shared sequence variants was judged likely to represent a technical artifact of the sequencing pipeline. Because some donors lacked HLA typing at each locus, the association tests relied only on the typed subset. Broadly in line with IMGT annotations, most TCR beta V segments showed up in productive rearrangements about 90% or about 30% of the time in an earlier analysis of a few hundred of the donors. The study listed approximately 160 TCR beta chains as associated with cytomegalovirus. Some IMGT-functional V segments, including TRBV6-2 and TRBV6-3, could not be distinguished by the 87-base-pair reads and were therefore excluded. The presence/absence analyses assumed that sequencing depth was roughly uniform across donors, and that assumption may not be true. Compared with equally common non-associated chains, HLA-associated TCR beta chains in a later analysis were more clonally expanded and had lower generation probabilities. The authors suggested that the approach could potentially be generalized to other disease states and immunological phenotypes. In a later genetic analysis, fewer N-insertions in productive TCRs were reported among donors in an Asian-associated ancestry cluster than the roughly 700-donor mean. In a later analysis, TCR association rates were found to vary across HLA loci, with the most associated TCRs seen for DRB1 alleles and the fewest for HLA-C alleles. A few of the identified cytomegalovirus-associated TCR beta chains were confirmed in vitro to be specific for cytomegalovirus antigens. Most CMV-associated TCR beta chains appeared to be HLA-restricted in a later analysis, and the HLA associations seemed to be driven largely by CMV exposure. Most TCR sequences were seen in very few donors, while some public TCRs were found in many individuals.

Libraries were built with the immunoSEQ multiplex PCR assay. The multiplex PCR relied on a mix of 60 forward primers for TCR Vbeta segments and 13 reverse primers for TCR Jbeta segments. A multiplex PCR assay on genomic DNA amplified the CDR3 region of rearranged TCR beta genes. Amplified TCR beta libraries were sequenced as 87-base-pair reads on the Illumina HiSeq System. As for the original processing: Across the roughly 640 repertoires, a later analysis counted 60 million to 90 million unique TCR beta chains, some 11 million of which were shared by at least two donors. To remove PCR and sequencing errors, raw reads were error-corrected and collapsed into unique sequences using a nearest-neighbor algorithm that merged closely related sequences. Alignment of CDR3 sequences to IMGT reference sequences was used to assign V, D and J gene segments. For a sequence to be retained, at least a six-nucleotide match to both a V gene segment and a J gene segment was required. Rearrangements were classified as productive when the CDR3 lacked stop codons and remained in frame with V and J, and all other rearrangements were classified as non-productive. Following IMGT convention, CDR3 was defined as the stretch from the second conserved V-encoded cysteine up to the conserved J-encoded phenylalanine. The earlier analysis of about 620 of the donors excluded sequences that lacked an unambiguous match to a single V gene segment. An earlier analysis of 587 of the donors called V segments functional above 56.7% productive rearrangements and segregating when the between-donor standard deviation exceeded 5%. A statistical classification framework was developed to diagnose cytomegalovirus status using the catalog of TCR beta chain sequences. V and J gene assignment, in a later analysis, came from comparing TCR nucleotide sequences with IMGT/GENE-DB human TR gene sequences. The TCRdist pipeline was used in a later analysis to assign CDR3 sequences and most-parsimonious VDJ recombination scenarios. In a later analysis, each TCR beta chain was defined by its CDR3 amino acid sequence together with its V-gene family, and reads without a unique V-gene family were excluded. To address suspected cross-contamination and a sequencing artifact, a later analysis removed around 600 highly shared, low-generation-probability nucleotide sequences. A later analysis calculated a clonal expansion index for each public chain from normalized within-repertoire ranks of inferred template counts. A later analysis computed generation probabilities with a VDJ recombination model fitted to out-of-frame rearrangements, and checked the results against IGoR. In a later analysis, hypergeometric tests were used to score TCR-TCR, TCR-HLA and TCR-CMV co-occurrence, with a repertoire-size bias correction applied to TCR pairs. False discovery rates were estimated in a later analysis by permuting HLA or CMV assignments 20 times. In a later analysis, co-occurring TCRs were grouped using DBSCAN, and TCRdist sequence similarity was added for clustering within HLA-allele-positive subsets. Repertoires with fewer than 30,000 or more than 120,000 public chains, plus five repertoires with anomalous nucleotide sharing, were excluded from co-occurrence clustering. TCRdb mirrors the immuneACCESS table, restricted to in-frame sequences. Some clones are absent from its copies; in checked studies, under half trace to an unresolved V gene, and the reason for the others is unknown. V, J and clone size derive from that table, while D and trimming were established from the DNA sequence. Within this sample are some 110,000 clones, with about two thirds of them counted one time only. The ten largest clonotypes hold approximately 9.4% of the sample.

The CDR3 covers 15 residues, taking in both the cysteine and the valine. Kept here is only the CDR3 DNA, which spans 45 bases and is read in frame from base 1. Sequences SGHDT (CDR1) and YYEEEE (CDR2) are obtained from the germline V gene. The junction shows trimming of 2 bases on V and 1 base on J, and the gene matches do not reach 5 bases of it. The cohort was made up of about 670 healthy bone marrow donors. Cohort members were all nominally healthy when sampled, although unrecorded immune exposures were likely present. The donor tested CMV seropositive and was one of the 289 seropositive cohort members. Each donor provided a peripheral blood sample, and peripheral blood mononuclear cells were used for TCR beta sequencing. Genomic DNA extraction from the blood cell samples was performed with the Qiagen DNeasy Blood Extraction Kit. Remarks on this clone: Its cognate antigen has yet to be identified. The input lacks base qualities; no much larger clone sits a single base away.

The sequencing sample was made of PBMCs. This TCR was sampled from a young man in good health and CMV-seropositive. Recombination linked TRBV5-6 to TRBJ2-7; 8 bases in the middle match TRBD1. The bases read TGTGCCAGCAGCTTTCAAAGGACAGGGTCCTACGAGCAGTACGTC. The encoded protein is CASSFQRTGSYEQYV.